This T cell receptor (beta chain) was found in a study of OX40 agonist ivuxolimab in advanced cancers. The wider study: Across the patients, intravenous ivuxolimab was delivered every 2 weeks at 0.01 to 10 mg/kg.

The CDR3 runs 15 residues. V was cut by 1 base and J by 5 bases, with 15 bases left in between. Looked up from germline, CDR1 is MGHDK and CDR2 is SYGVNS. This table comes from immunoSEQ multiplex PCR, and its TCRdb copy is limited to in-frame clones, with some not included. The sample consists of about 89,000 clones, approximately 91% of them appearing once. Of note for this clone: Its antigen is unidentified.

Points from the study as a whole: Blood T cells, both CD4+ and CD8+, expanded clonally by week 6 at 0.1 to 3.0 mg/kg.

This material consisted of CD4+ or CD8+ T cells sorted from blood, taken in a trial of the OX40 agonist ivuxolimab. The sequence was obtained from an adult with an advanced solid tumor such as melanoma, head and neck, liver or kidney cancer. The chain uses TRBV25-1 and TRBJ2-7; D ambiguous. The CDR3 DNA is TGTGCCAGCAGTGAATCATTAGGCAGGTATCACGAGCAGTACTTC. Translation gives CASSESLGRYHEQYF.